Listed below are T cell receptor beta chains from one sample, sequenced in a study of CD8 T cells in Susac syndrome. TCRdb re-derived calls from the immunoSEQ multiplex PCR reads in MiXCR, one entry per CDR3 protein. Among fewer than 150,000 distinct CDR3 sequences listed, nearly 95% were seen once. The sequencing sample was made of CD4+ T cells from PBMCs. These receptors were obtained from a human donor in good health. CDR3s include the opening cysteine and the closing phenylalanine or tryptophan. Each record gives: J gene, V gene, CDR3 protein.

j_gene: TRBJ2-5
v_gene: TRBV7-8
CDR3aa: CASSLWTSHWETQYF

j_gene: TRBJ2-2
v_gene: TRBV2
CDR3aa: CASMRSASGELFF

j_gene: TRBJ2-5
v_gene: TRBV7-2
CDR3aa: CASSPAMVETQYF

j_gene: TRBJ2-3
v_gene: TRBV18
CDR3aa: CASSPRTGGTDTQYF

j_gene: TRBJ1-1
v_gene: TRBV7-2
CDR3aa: CASSLGGIGGTEAFF

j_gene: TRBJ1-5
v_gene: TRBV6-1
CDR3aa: CASSPHAGSGSNQPQHF

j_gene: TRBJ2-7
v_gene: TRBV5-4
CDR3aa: CASSHGTSVSSYEQYF

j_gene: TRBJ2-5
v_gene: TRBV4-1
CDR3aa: CASSPHPGTAGETQYF

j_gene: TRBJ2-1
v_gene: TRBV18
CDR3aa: CASSLVPGQGIYEQFF

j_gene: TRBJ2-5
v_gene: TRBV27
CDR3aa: CASSGPSIQYF

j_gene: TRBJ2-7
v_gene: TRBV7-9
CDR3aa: CASSFGGTMGEQYF

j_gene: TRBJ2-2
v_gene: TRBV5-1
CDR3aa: CASSLAGTSRQTGELFF

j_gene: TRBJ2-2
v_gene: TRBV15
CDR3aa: CATSRDIRQRNTGELFF

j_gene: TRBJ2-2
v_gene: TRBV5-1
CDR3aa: CASSLGDSYYTGELFF

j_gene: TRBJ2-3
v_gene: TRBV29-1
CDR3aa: CSVDEGGAGSQYF

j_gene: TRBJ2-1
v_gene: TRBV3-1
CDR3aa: CASSLEEGRSYNEQFF

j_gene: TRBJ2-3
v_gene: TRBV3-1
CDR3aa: CASSQGSKTQYF

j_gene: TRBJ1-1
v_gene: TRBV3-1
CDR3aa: CASSRRADYTEAFF

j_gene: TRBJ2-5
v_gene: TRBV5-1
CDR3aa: CASSLAGGQETPYF

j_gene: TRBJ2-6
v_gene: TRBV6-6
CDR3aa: CASSYMFSGANVLTF

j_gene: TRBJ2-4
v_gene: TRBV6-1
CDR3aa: CASSRLTGVGLLAKNIQYF

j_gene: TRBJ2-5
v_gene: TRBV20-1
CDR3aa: CSAKGLAGGKDETQYF

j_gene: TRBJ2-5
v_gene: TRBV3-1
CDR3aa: CASSQGATETGTQYF

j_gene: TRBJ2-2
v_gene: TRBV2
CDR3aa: CASSAEYTGELFF

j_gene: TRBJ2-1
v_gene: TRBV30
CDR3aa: CAWSPPGSRLRNEQFF

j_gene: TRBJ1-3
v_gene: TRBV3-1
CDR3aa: CASSQFRGNTIYF

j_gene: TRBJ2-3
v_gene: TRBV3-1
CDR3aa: CASSSTSGSMADTQYF

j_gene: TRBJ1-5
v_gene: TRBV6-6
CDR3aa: CASSPPGAQHF

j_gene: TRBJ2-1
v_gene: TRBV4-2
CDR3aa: CASSRTSGSSTYNEQFF

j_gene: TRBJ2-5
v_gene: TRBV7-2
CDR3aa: CASSQGPQIETQYF

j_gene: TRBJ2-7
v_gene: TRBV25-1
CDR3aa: CASSARDGPYEQYF

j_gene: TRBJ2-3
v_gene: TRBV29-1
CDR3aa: CSVARTGTEGDTQYF

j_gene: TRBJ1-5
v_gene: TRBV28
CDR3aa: CATGQGRNQPQHF

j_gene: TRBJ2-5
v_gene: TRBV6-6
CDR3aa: CASGLGGQETQYF

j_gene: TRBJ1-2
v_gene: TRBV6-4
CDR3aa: CASRDLYYGYTF

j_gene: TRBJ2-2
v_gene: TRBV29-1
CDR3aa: CSVEEGSLTGELFF

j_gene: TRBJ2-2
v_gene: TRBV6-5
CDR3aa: CASSYTPFSGRSTGELFF

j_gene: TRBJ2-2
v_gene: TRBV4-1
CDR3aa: CASSQVTSPGELFF

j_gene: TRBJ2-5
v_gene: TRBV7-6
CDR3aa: CASSLAAGRETQYF

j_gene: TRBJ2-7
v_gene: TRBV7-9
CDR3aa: CASSNRDSNYEQYF

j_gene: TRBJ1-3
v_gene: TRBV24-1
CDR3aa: CATRGSSGNTIYF

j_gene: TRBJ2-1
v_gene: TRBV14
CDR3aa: CASSQTSGYNEQFF

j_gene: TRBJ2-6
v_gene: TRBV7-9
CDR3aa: CASSLWGTSSGANVLTF

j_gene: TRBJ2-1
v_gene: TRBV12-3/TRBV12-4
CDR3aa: CASSPPGQGPFF

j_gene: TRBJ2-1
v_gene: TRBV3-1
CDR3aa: CASSQDWAYGSYNEQFF

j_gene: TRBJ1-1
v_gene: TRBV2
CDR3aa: CASEASEAFF

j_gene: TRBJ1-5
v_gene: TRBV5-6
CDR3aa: CASSLGWTGVSNQPQHF

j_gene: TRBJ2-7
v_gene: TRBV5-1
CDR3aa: CASNRGAGDSYEQYF